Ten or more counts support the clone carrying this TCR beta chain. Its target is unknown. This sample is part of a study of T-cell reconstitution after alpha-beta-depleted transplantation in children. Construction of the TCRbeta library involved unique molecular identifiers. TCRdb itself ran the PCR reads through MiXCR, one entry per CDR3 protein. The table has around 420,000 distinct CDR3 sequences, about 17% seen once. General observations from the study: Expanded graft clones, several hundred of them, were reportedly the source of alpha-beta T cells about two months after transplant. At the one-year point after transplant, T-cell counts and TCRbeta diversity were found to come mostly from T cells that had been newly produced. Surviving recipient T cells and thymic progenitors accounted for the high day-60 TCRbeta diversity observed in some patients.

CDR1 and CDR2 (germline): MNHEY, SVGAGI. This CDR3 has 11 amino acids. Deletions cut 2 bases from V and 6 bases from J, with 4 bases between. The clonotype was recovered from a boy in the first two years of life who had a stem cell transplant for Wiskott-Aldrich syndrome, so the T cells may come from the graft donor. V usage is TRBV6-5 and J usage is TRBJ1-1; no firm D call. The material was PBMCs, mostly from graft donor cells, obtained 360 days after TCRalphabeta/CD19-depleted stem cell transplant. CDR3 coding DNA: TGTGCCAGCAGTTACGGGGCTGAAGCTTTCTTT. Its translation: CASSYGAEAFF.